This T cell receptor beta chain was sequenced for a study of control samples from healthy donors and cancer patients. The CDR3 sequence is 13 residues long. CDR1 is DFQATT and CDR2 is SNEGSKA in the germline V gene (reference sequence). V was clipped by 3 bases and J by 6 bases; unmatched bases: 6. Produced via immunoSEQ multiplex PCR; TCRdb's table is partial and in-frame only. The repertoire has under 150,000 clones, about 89% of them found once; the top ten carry 2.9%. The origin of this receptor is a man aged 55-75 years in good health. V usage is TRBV20-1 and J usage is TRBJ2-7; 9 positions match TRBD1. Material: blood. The DNA for the CDR3 is TGCAGTGCTAGTCCCGGGACAGGGATCGAGCAGTACTTC. Protein product: CSASPGTGIEQYF.